These 28 T cell receptor beta chains share one sample of origin, sequenced in a study of T cell responses to AZD1222 COVID-19 vaccine. Here immunoSEQ multiplex PCR was the method, and the copy in TCRdb shows in-frame clones only, minus some. The data hold about 110,000 clones, with 90% observed a single time. The sequencing used peripheral blood, collected 28 days after the second AZD1222 dose. All receptors derive from an adult who received the AZD1222 COVID-19 vaccine.

The chain recombines TRBV4-1 with TRBJ2-3, with D maybe TRBD1 (6 bases). This CDR3 is 15 amino acids long. Per the germline V gene, CDR1 is MGHRA and CDR2 is YSYEKL. V was cut by 4 bases and J by 0 bases, with 11 bases left in between. The CDR3 DNA reads TGCGCCAGCAGCCCGAGACAGGCTAGCACAGATACGCAGTATTTT. It codes for CASSPRQASTDTQYF.

The rearrangement uses TRBV7-9 and TRBJ1-2; unclear D gene. The V gene's germline CDR1 is SEHNR and CDR2 FQNEAQ (reference sequence). The germline V and J ends were trimmed by 4 bases and 3 bases, with 9 bases remaining between them. CDR3 size: 13 residues. CDR3 in amino acids: CASSSELHYGYTF. Here the CDR3 DNA reads TGTGCCAGCAGCTCGGAGCTCCACTATGGCTACACCTTC.

The chain carries TRBV5-6 and TRBJ2-1; 8 bases are shared with TRBD2. With 1 base clipped from V and 5 bases from J, the junction kept 8 bases outside the gene matches. The CDR3 runs to 16 residues. Germline CDR1 and CDR2: SGHDT and YYEEEE. CDR3: CASSLWGTRSNNEQFF. The CDR3 DNA is TGTGCCAGCAGCTTGTGGGGGACTAGGTCAAACAATGAGCAGTTCTTC.

V gene TRBV6-4 combines with J gene TRBJ1-1; no reliable D call. The CDR3 covers 14 residues. V dropped 5 bases and J dropped 4 bases, with 14 bases sitting between them. The germline CDR1 and CDR2 sequences are MRHNA and SNTAGT. DNA for the CDR3: TGTGCCAGCAGTCCTGCAGCGTTTGGCACTGAAGCTTTCTTT. It specifies CASSPAAFGTEAFF.

This sequence joins TRBV20-1 and TRBJ2-5; perhaps TRBD2 as D (5 bases). Germline loops: CDR1 DFQATT, CDR2 SNEGSKA (reference sequence). The CDR3 has 14 amino acids. Trimming left V 3 bases short and J 10 bases short, with 21 bases between. CDR3 bases: TGCAGTGCTAGTAGAACAGTAATATCGGAGGACCAGTACTTC. Translating gives CSASRTVISEDQYF.

V and J are TRBV7-3 and TRBJ2-3; TRBD2 matches 9 bases. V was pared by 5 bases and J by 7 bases, with 10 bases of the junction left unmatched. Germline lookup yields CDR1 SGHTA and CDR2 FQGTGA. The CDR3 is made up of 15 amino acids. CDR3 region: CASSPSGLALNTQYF. CDR3 sequence (DNA): TGTGCCAGCAGCCCGAGTGGACTAGCGCTTAATACGCAGTATTTT.

The gene calls are TRBV30 and TRBJ2-6; D gene unclear. Trimming removed 1 base at V and 6 bases at J, with 10 bases between. CDR1 is GTSNPN, CDR2 SVGIG, per germline (reference sequence). The CDR3 sequence is 14 residues long. The CDR3 DNA follows: TGTGCCTGGAGTGGGAGCCTGGAGGCCAACGTCCTGACTTTC. Its protein is CAWSGSLEANVLTF.

The chain combines TRBV7-3 with TRBJ2-1; 8 bases align to TRBD2. This CDR3 spans 14 amino acids. The germline V gene has CDR1 SGHTA and CDR2 FQGTGA. The junction had 4 bases not matched to a gene; V was cut back by 4 bases and J by 5 bases. The DNA of the CDR3 is TGTGCCAGCAGCTCGGGGGGGCCGGACAATGAGCAGTTCTTC. Its protein product is CASSSGGPDNEQFF.

This CDR3 reads CASTPSRTERDRQLFF. CDR3 DNA sequence: TGTGCCAGTACCCCATCCCGGACAGAGAGGGATCGGCAACTGTTTTTT. The rearrangement joins TRBV19 to TRBJ1-4; tentative D call: TRBD1 (6 bases). V lost 7 bases and J 12 bases, leaving 27 bases between the germline ends. CDR1 is LNHDA, CDR2 SQIVND, per germline (reference sequence). This CDR3 comprises 16 residues.

This clone was picked up a small number of times. The chain joins TRBV10-2 to TRBJ2-3; D is undetermined. Per germline, CDR1 WSHSY and CDR2 SAAADI. This CDR3 region has 14 residues. Trimming stripped 6 bases from V and 0 bases from J, with 10 bases between. The CDR3 DNA is TGCGCCAGCAGAGGCGGAACTAGCACAGATACGCAGTATTTT. Translation gives CASRGGTSTDTQYF.

CDR3 loop: CASSPNLMTVQETQYF. In nucleotides, the CDR3 is TGCGCCAGCAGCCCCAACTTAATGACAGTCCAAGAGACCCAGTACTTC. This rearrangement joins TRBV4-1 to TRBJ2-5; TRBD1 is a possible D gene (5 bases). CDR3 size: 16 residues. The V gene's germline CDR1 is MGHRA and CDR2 YSYEKL. V dropped 4 bases and J dropped 1 base, with 16 bases sitting between them.

This chain uses TRBV4-3 with TRBJ1-1; D perhaps matches TRBD1 (5 bases). CDR1 and CDR2 from the germline V gene are LGHNA and YSLEER. The CDR3 loop spans 14 amino acids. Trimming cost V 1 base and J 8 bases, with 14 bases left between them. CDR3 sequence reads: CASSQGQGNLEAFF. In nucleotides, the CDR3 is TGCGCCAGCAGCCAAGGGCAGGGAAATCTCGAAGCTTTCTTT.

DNA for the CDR3: TGTGCCACCAGCCTCAGTGCAACTAATGAAAAACTGTTTTTT. Translating gives CATSLSATNEKLFF. The J gene is TRBJ1-4, the V gene TRBV15; D not certain. Trimming shortened V by 5 bases and J by 0 bases, and 7 bases separated the two germline ends. The CDR3 extends over 14 amino acids. Germline CDR1 and CDR2: LNHNV and YYDKDF (reference sequence). Based on the CDR3 plus reference TRBV15 and TRBJ1-4, the full variable domain is DAMVIQNPRYQVTQFGKPVTLSCSQTLNHNVMYWYQQKSSQAPKLLFHYYDKDFNNEADTPDNFQSRRPNTSFCFLDIRSPGLGDTAMYLCATSLSATNEKLFFGSGTQLSVL.

CDR3 amino acids: CASSLAPIRSHEQYF. The CDR3 DNA reads TGTGCCAGCAGCTTGGCGCCGATCAGGTCCCACGAGCAGTACTTC. V is TRBV5-5 and J is TRBJ2-7; the D is unclear. Per the germline V gene, CDR1 is SGHKS and CDR2 is YYEKEE (reference sequence). The CDR3 runs to 15 residues. V gave up 0 bases and J gave up 5 bases, with 15 bases separating them.

V is TRBV5-5 and J is TRBJ2-2, with TRBD2 identical over 12 bases. The germline gives CDR1 SGHKS, CDR2 YYEKEE (reference sequence). V dropped 3 bases and J dropped 5; count of bases not matched to a gene: 5. The CDR3 has 16 residues. CDR3 nucleotide sequence: TGTGCCAGCAGCTCGTCCGGGACTAGCGGGACCGGGGAGCTGTTTTTT. Its translation is CASSSSGTSGTGELFF.

The V gene is TRBV9, the J gene TRBJ2-3; a possible D gene is TRBD2 (7 bases). The germline V gene has CDR1 SGDLS and CDR2 YYNGEE. The CDR3 length is 17 residues. V was shortened by 0 bases and J by 6 bases, with 20 bases between the two germline ends. The CDR3 protein is CASSVATVRGGLDTQYF. For the CDR3, the DNA is TGTGCCAGCAGCGTAGCTACCGTGAGGGGGGGCCTTGATACGCAGTATTTT.

A few counts support this clone. V and J are TRBV7-2 and TRBJ1-2; D gene uncertain. CDR3 length: 13 residues. Trimming removed 1 base from V and 8 bases from J, with 11 bases in between. Germline values: CDR1 SGHTA, CDR2 FQGNSA. The chain's CDR3 is CASSLEIGIGYTF. The CDR3 DNA reads TGTGCCAGCAGCTTAGAAATCGGCATCGGCTACACCTTC. Combining the CDR3 with reference TRBV7-2 and TRBJ1-2 gives the whole variable domain GAGVSQSPSNKVTEKGKDVELRCDPISGHTALYWYRQSLGQGLEFLIYFQGNSAPDKSGLPSDRFSAERTGGSVSTLTIQRTQQEDSAVYLCASSLEIGIGYTFGSGTRLTVV.

This chain uses TRBV6-5 with TRBJ2-1, with a possible D match to TRBD2 (6 bases). The CDR3 length is 15 residues. Germline CDR1 reads MNHEY; CDR2 reads SVGAGI. The V end lost 2 bases, the J end lost 7 bases, and 15 bases lay between the germline ends. CDR3 sequence: CASSYPGVSGNEQFF. CDR3 nucleotide sequence: TGTGCCAGCAGTTACCCGGGAGTGTCGGGGAATGAGCAGTTCTTC.

This clone was recorded only once. The chain uses TRBV5-8 and TRBJ1-2; no clear D. Deletions cut 4 bases from V and 9 bases from J, with 10 bases between. Germline CDR1 SGHTS, CDR2 YDEGEE. The CDR3 is 11 amino acids. CDR3 coding DNA: TGTGCCAGCAGCATGGGAATCAGCTACACCTTC. This encodes CASSMGISYTF.

This clone was seen only once. This chain joins TRBV6-5 and TRBJ1-3; weak D call: TRBD1 (5 bases). CDR3 length: 14 amino acids. The germline V gene encodes CDR1 MNHEY and CDR2 SVGAGI. V was trimmed by 4 bases and J by 2 bases, leaving 9 bases between them. In nucleotides, the CDR3 is TGTGCCAGCAGTTCGGACATCCCTGGAAACACCATATATTTT. It yields the protein CASSSDIPGNTIYF.

The chain employs TRBV5-1 and TRBJ1-4; no firm D call. The CDR3 is made up of 13 amino acids. The germline CDR1 and CDR2 sequences are SGHRS and YFSETQ. Trimming removed 4 bases at V and 5 bases at J, with 9 bases between. CDR3 sequence reads: CASSRGGNEKLFF. The CDR3, as DNA: TGCGCCAGCAGCCGGGGAGGGAATGAAAAACTGTTTTTT.

The chain combines TRBV9 with TRBJ2-5; 9 nucleotides align to TRBD2. The CDR3 loop spans 15 amino acids. Trimming cost V 4 bases and J 4 bases; bases outside gene matches: 8. Germline V gene data show CDR1 as SGDLS and CDR2 as YYNGEE. CDR3 DNA sequence: TGTGCCAGCAGCTCCTGGGCGGGGGGGCGAGAGACCCAGTACTTC. This translates into CASSSWAGGRETQYF.

The rearrangement uses TRBV9 and TRBJ1-4; D not resolved. Germline-derived CDR1 and CDR2 are SGDLS and YYNGEE. Trimming pared 3 bases from V and 1 base from J, leaving 10 bases between. The CDR3 is made up of 15 amino acids. This CDR3 reads CASSESGRTNEKLFF. CDR3 DNA sequence: TGTGCCAGCAGCGAGTCGGGCAGAACTAATGAAAAACTGTTTTTT. The full variable domain, rest sourced from reference TRBV9 and TRBJ1-4, is DSGVTQTPKHLITATGQRVTLRCSPRSGDLSVYWYQQSLDQGLQFLIQYYNGEERAKGNILERFSAQQFPDLHSELNLSSLELGDSALYFCASSESGRTNEKLFFGSGTQLSVL.

The chain links TRBV6-2 or TRBV6-3 to TRBJ2-2, with D possibly being TRBD2 (6 bases). The ends were cut back, 0 bases at V and 8 bases at J, with 10 bases in the middle. The germline gives CDR1 MNHEY, CDR2 SVGEGT. The CDR3 consists of 14 residues. The CDR3 region is CASSYSGGSGELFF. The DNA for the CDR3 is TGTGCCAGCAGTTACTCGGGGGGTTCAGGGGAGCTGTTTTTT.

This chain joins TRBV19 and TRBJ1-5, with D tentatively TRBD1 (5 bases). The V and J ends lost 8 bases and 4 bases respectively, with 21 bases between them. The germline V gene encodes CDR1 LNHDA and CDR2 SQIVND (reference sequence). The CDR3 runs 16 residues. CDR3 amino acids: CASQQAGGISNQPQHF. The CDR3 nucleotides read TGTGCCAGTCAACAGGCCGGGGGGATTAGTAATCAGCCCCAGCATTTT.

This clone was counted a few times. This chain links TRBV7-2 with TRBJ2-7, with D hard to call. The V gene's germline CDR1 is SGHTA and CDR2 FQGNSA. V lost 8 bases, J lost 3 bases, and 5 bases lay in between. The CDR3 sequence is 10 residues long. The DNA for the CDR3 is TGTGCCAGCGGGGACTACGAGCAGTACTTC. Its protein product is CASGDYEQYF.

The V gene is TRBV9, the J gene TRBJ2-1; 10 nucleotides align to TRBD1. The CDR3 contains 22 residues. Per the germline V gene, CDR1 is SGDLS and CDR2 is YYNGEE. Unmatched junction bases numbered 18, after V lost 0 bases and J lost 0 bases. CDR3 nucleotides: TGTGCCAGCAGCGTAGCTACTGACCCGGGACAGGGGAGAACAAGCTCCTACAATGAGCAGTTCTTC. This gives the protein CASSVATDPGQGRTSSYNEQFF.

The chain joins TRBV2 to TRBJ1-6; unclear D gene. V was trimmed by 4 bases and J by 10 bases, leaving 17 bases between them. CDR1 is SNHLY, CDR2 FYNNEI, per germline. The CDR3 length is 15 residues. In nucleotides, the CDR3 is TGTGCCAGCAGTGCGGAGCCTCGGACCGCCTCACCCCTCCACTTT. Its protein is CASSAEPRTASPLHF.